A single sample gave rise to the 24 T cell receptor beta chains below, sequenced in a study of T cell changes during pregnancy in multiple sclerosis. The table came from immunoSEQ multiplex PCR; TCRdb's copy has only in-frame clones and leaves some out. This table has some 50,000 clones, around 93% appearing once. The sample consisted of CD8+ T cells from peripheral blood mononuclear cells, taken in the second trimester of pregnancy. These receptors came from a female donor with multiple sclerosis, enrolled in a pregnancy study.

The J gene is TRBJ2-2, the V gene TRBV27; 7 bases map to TRBD1. Germline CDR1 is MNHEY and CDR2 is SMNVEV (reference sequence). Trimming at V came to 3 bases and at J to 1 base, leaving 8 bases not matched to a gene. The CDR3 extends over 17 amino acids. CDR3 sequence (DNA): TGTGCCAGCAGTTTCCGGACAGGCCCTATGAACACCGGGGAGCTGTTTTTT. Its protein product is CASSFRTGPMNTGELFF.

The rearrangement uses TRBV9 and TRBJ2-7, with 8 bases identical to TRBD2. This CDR3 region has 18 residues. Per germline, CDR1 SGDLS and CDR2 YYNGEE. Germline trimming cut 2 bases from V and 2 bases from J; bases unmatched to any gene: 15. The CDR3 region is CASSVGEGAGAWTYEQYF. DNA for the CDR3: TGTGCCAGCAGCGTTGGCGAGGGAGCGGGGGCCTGGACCTACGAGCAGTACTTC.

This sequence joins TRBV7-6 and TRBJ2-7, with 9 positions matching TRBD2. CDR3 length: 15 amino acids. Germline V gene lookup returns CDR1 SGHVS and CDR2 FNYEAQ. J lost 3 bases, V lost 6 bases, and 9 bases had no gene match. The CDR3 nucleotides read TGTGCCAGCAGGAGGGGAGCTAGCGGGGACTACGAGCAGTACTTC. Its translation: CASRRGASGDYEQYF.

J is TRBJ1-4 and V is TRBV28, with TRBD1 as a possible D gene (6 bases). Germline CDR1 and CDR2: MDHEN and SYDVKM. Trimming removed 5 bases from V and 5 bases from J, with 15 bases in between. This CDR3 has 15 amino acids. The CDR3 is CASSPLQGGNEKLFF. DNA for the CDR3: TGTGCCAGCAGTCCCCTACAGGGTGGAAATGAAAAACTGTTTTTT.

The chain has TRBV4-3 and TRBJ2-1; D gene ambiguous. Per the germline V gene, CDR1 is LGHNA and CDR2 is YSLEER. Trimming pared 2 bases from V and 1 base from J, leaving 9 bases between. The CDR3 is 15 amino acids. The CDR3 DNA sequence: TGCGCCAGCAGCCAAAACCAGGAATCCTACAATGAGCAGTTCTTC. Residues: CASSQNQESYNEQFF.

This clone was seen a single time. The chain uses TRBV23-1 and TRBJ1-6; D perhaps matches TRBD1 (5 bases). TRBV23-1 is recorded as an ORF, its role being uncertain. This CDR3 contains 17 residues. The V end was cut by 8 bases, the J end by 0 bases, with 17 bases between. The CDR3 DNA is TGCGCCAGCGAAGAACCCCGGGGGAGCTCCTATAATTCACCCCTCCACTTT. Its protein is CASEEPRGSSYNSPLHF.

The chain carries TRBV5-5 and TRBJ2-1, with 7 bases identical to TRBD2. V lost 6 bases, J lost 4 bases, and 10 bases stayed unmatched. The CDR3 runs to 15 residues. Germline V lookup: CDR1 SGHKS, CDR2 YYEKEE (reference sequence). The DNA of the CDR3 is TGTGCCAGCACACCAAGTTATAGCGGGTACAATGAGCAGTTCTTC. It translates to CASTPSYSGYNEQFF.

The sample holds one count of this clone. The chain links TRBV6-5 to TRBJ2-3, with a tentative D call TRBD2 (7 bases). V lost 0 bases and J 4 bases, leaving 14 bases between the germline ends. CDR3 length: 16 amino acids. Per the germline V gene, CDR1 is MNHEY and CDR2 is SVGAGI. The CDR3 protein is CASSYSGGRGSDTQYF. Here the CDR3 DNA reads TGTGCCAGCAGTTACTCGGGGGGGCGGGGGTCAGATACGCAGTATTTT.

The chain combines TRBV20-1 with TRBJ2-1, with D possibly matching TRBD1 (5 bases). The V gene lost 6 bases and the J gene lost 8 bases, with 11 bases spanning the gap. Germline V gene sequence: CDR1 DFQATT, CDR2 SNEGSKA (reference sequence). This CDR3 comprises 11 residues. DNA for the CDR3: TGCAGTGCACCCAGGGTCTATGAGCAGTTCTTC. Residues: CSAPRVYEQFF.

The sample holds one count of this clone. The V and J genes are TRBV7-6 and TRBJ2-1; 12 bases are shared with TRBD2. V lost 2 bases to trimming and J lost 9 bases; unmatched junction nucleotides: 5. The CDR3 is 15 residues long. Germline V gene lookup returns CDR1 SGHVS and CDR2 FNYEAQ. The CDR3 protein is CASSLSSGGAGEQFF. CDR3 sequence (DNA): TGTGCCAGCAGCTTATCTAGCGGGGGGGCCGGTGAGCAGTTCTTC.

The chain joins TRBV10-3 to TRBJ1-3, with D hard to call. V lost 8 bases to trimming and J lost 0 bases, with 11 bases between them. Germline loops: CDR1 ENHRY, CDR2 SYGVKD. CDR3 length: 14 residues. This CDR3 is CAIGTVDSGNTIYF. In DNA form, the CDR3 reads TGTGCCATCGGTACAGTCGACTCTGGAAACACCATATATTTT.

This chain links TRBV6-5 with TRBJ1-2, with no clear D. The germline gives CDR1 MNHEY, CDR2 SVGAGI. The CDR3 sequence is 13 residues long. Trimming removed 3 bases from V and 8 bases from J, with 13 bases in between. CDR3 amino acids: CASSYEAQRGYTF. In nucleotides, the CDR3 is TGTGCCAGCAGTTATGAGGCTCAGCGGGGCTACACCTTC.

This chain connects TRBV15 to TRBJ1-3; 8 positions agree with TRBD1. After removal of 5 bases from V and 2 bases from J, the junction contained 5 bases not matched to a gene. This CDR3 has 15 residues. Germline V gene sequence: CDR1 LNHNV, CDR2 YYDKDF (reference sequence). The CDR3 sequence is CATSQDRDPGNTIYF. CDR3 sequence (DNA): TGTGCCACCAGCCAGGACAGGGACCCTGGAAACACCATATATTTT. The full variable domain, its missing parts supplied by reference TRBV15 and TRBJ1-3, is DAMVIQNPRYQVTQFGKPVTLSCSQTLNHNVMYWYQQKSSQAPKLLFHYYDKDFNNEADTPDNFQSRRPNTSFCFLDIRSPGLGDTAMYLCATSQDRDPGNTIYFGEGSWLTVV.

J is TRBJ2-3 and V is TRBV7-3; 11 bases align to TRBD2. The junction had 4 bases not matched to a gene; V was cut back by 8 bases and J by 6 bases. The length of the CDR3 is 13 residues. The V gene's germline CDR1 is SGHTA and CDR2 FQGTGA. CDR3 DNA sequence: TGTGCCAGCGGGGTAGCGGGGGGGGATACGCAGTATTTT. Translation: CASGVAGGDTQYF.

The genes are TRBV7-8 and TRBJ2-5; 7 positions match TRBD2. The CDR3 runs to 16 residues. Losses at the gene ends were 4 bases for V and 2 bases for J; bases not matched to a gene: 10. Looked up from germline, CDR1 is SGHVS and CDR2 is FQNEAQ. CDR3: CASSSRLASLQETQYF. CDR3 bases: TGTGCCAGCAGCTCCCGACTAGCCAGTCTTCAAGAGACCCAGTACTTC.

J is TRBJ2-1 and V is TRBV12-5, with D perhaps TRBD2 (5 bases). V lost 8 bases to trimming and J lost 6 bases, with 11 bases between them. Germline lookup yields CDR1 LGHNT and CDR2 FRNRAP. The CDR3 length is 12 residues. The CDR3 here is CASLGKGNEQFF. The DNA for the CDR3 is TGTGCTAGTCTCGGGAAGGGCAATGAGCAGTTCTTC. Drawing the rest from reference TRBV12-5 and TRBJ2-1, the complete variable domain is DARVTQTPRHKVTEMGQEVTMRCQPILGHNTVFWYRQTMMQGLELLAYFRNRAPLDDSGMPKDRFSAEMPDATLATLKIQPSEPRDSAVYFCASLGKGNEQFFGPGTRLTVL.

This rearrangement joins TRBV10-1 to TRBJ2-1; D not resolved. The germline CDR1 and CDR2 sequences are WNHNN and SYGVQD (reference sequence). The ends were cut back, 4 bases at V and 0 bases at J, with 10 bases in the middle. This CDR3 has 15 amino acids. In DNA, the CDR3 is TGCGCCAGCAGTGGTCTAGTAAGCTCCTACAATGAGCAGTTCTTC. Its protein is CASSGLVSSYNEQFF.

The chain employs TRBV13 and TRBJ1-2; D gene ambiguous. CDR3 length: 14 residues. Per the germline V gene, CDR1 is PRHDT and CDR2 is FYEKMQ (reference sequence). V lost 0 bases and J lost 8, with 13 bases in between. This CDR3 reads CASSLGRGIGGYTF. Written as DNA, the CDR3 is TGTGCCAGCAGCTTAGGCCGGGGAATTGGGGGCTACACCTTC.

The gene calls are TRBV27 and TRBJ2-7; 8 nucleotides agree with TRBD1. Germline V gene lookup returns CDR1 MNHEY and CDR2 SMNVEV (reference sequence). This CDR3 region has 15 residues. V was pared by 4 bases and J by 3 bases, with 8 bases of the junction left unmatched. Here the CDR3 reads CASSSGQGLSYEQYF. The CDR3 DNA reads TGTGCCAGCAGTTCCGGACAGGGCCTCAGCTACGAGCAGTACTTC.

V gene TRBV9 combines with J gene TRBJ1-2; maybe TRBD1 (6 bases). V gave up 0 bases and J gave up 7 bases, with 22 bases separating them. The V gene's germline CDR1 is SGDLS and CDR2 YYNGEE. This CDR3 has 17 amino acids. The CDR3 coding sequence is TGTGCCAGCAGCGTAGGTCTCACACCGACACAGGGCGGTGGCTACACCTTC. Translated: CASSVGLTPTQGGGYTF.

The chain has TRBV9 and TRBJ1-1; weak D call: TRBD1 (5 bases). In germline, CDR1 is SGDLS, CDR2 YYNGEE. This CDR3 is 15 amino acids long. V lost 3 bases and J 0 bases, leaving 12 bases between the germline ends. CDR3 sequence: CASSAQGTLNTEAFF. CDR3 coding DNA: TGTGCCAGCAGCGCTCAGGGAACCCTGAACACTGAAGCTTTCTTT.

The V call is TRBV10-3, the J call TRBJ1-2, with 7 bases fitting TRBD1. The CDR3 contains 18 residues. V dropped 3 bases and J dropped 0; count of bases not matched to a gene: 13. In germline, CDR1 is ENHRY, CDR2 SYGVKD. CDR3 protein: CAISEPTGAGDTNYGYTF. CDR3 nucleotide sequence: TGTGCCATCAGTGAACCAACAGGGGCAGGTGATACTAACTATGGCTACACCTTC.

V is TRBV27 and J is TRBJ2-3, with D perhaps matching TRBD2 (5 bases). The V end was cut by 5 bases, the J end by 2 bases, with 14 bases between. The CDR3 sequence is 15 residues long. Germline V gives CDR1 MNHEY, CDR2 SMNVEV (reference sequence). For the CDR3, the DNA is TGTGCCAGCAGTCTTACGGGGAGTTCCACAGATACGCAGTATTTT. Its translation is CASSLTGSSTDTQYF.

V usage is TRBV18 and J usage is TRBJ2-7; D is perhaps TRBD2 (7 bases). Per germline, CDR1 KGHSH and CDR2 LQKENI. The CDR3 has 16 amino acids. V lost 8 bases and J 5 bases, leaving 25 bases between the germline ends. In DNA form, the CDR3 reads TGTGCCAGCGCCCCTCCTCCGGGGGGCGCATTCCACGAGCAGTACTTC. As protein: CASAPPPGGAFHEQYF.